Shown below are 22 T cell receptor beta chains from a single sample sequenced in a study of blood T cell repertoires in COVID-19. Only in-frame clones appear in the TCRdb table, and some are missing; sequencing was by immunoSEQ multiplex PCR. The table lists approximately 200,000 clones, approximately 89% of them singletons, with approximately 3.5% in the top ten. The specimen was PBMCs or T cells enriched from blood (not recorded which). The receptors shown here come from a woman in her 30s who had been exposed to COVID-19.

The V call is TRBV24-1, the J call TRBJ2-1; maybe TRBD1 (6 bases). This CDR3 comprises 12 residues. Germline loops: CDR1 KGHDR, CDR2 SFDVKD. Trimming removed 1 base from V and 12 bases from J, with 9 bases in between. The CDR3 coding sequence is TGTGCCACCAGTGATTTTGGGGGCGCGCAGTTCTTC. This codes for CATSDFGGAQFF.

The V call is TRBV5-1, the J call TRBJ2-7; 7 bases map to TRBD1. The CDR3 loop spans 15 amino acids. Germline values: CDR1 SGHRS, CDR2 YFSETQ. V was clipped by 2 bases and J by 3 bases; unmatched bases: 8. CDR3 sequence reads: CASSLTGDWVYEQYF. CDR3 coding DNA: TGCGCCAGCAGCTTAACAGGGGATTGGGTCTACGAGCAGTACTTC.

J is TRBJ1-2 and V is TRBV30, with 7 bases that match TRBD1. Unmatched junction bases numbered 18, after V lost 0 bases and J lost 8 bases. The CDR3 spans 17 residues. In germline, CDR1 is GTSNPN, CDR2 SVGIG (reference sequence). CDR3 sequence: CAWSVPWTGTRRRGYTF. The CDR3 DNA follows: TGTGCCTGGAGTGTTCCCTGGACAGGCACAAGGAGGAGAGGCTACACCTTC.

In DNA, the CDR3 is TGTGCCAGCAGTTTATTTGGACAGGGGCCCGGCGTGGGGAATTCACCCCTCCACTTT. Protein: CASSLFGQGPGVGNSPLHF. The chain is built from TRBV28 and TRBJ1-6, with 9 positions matching TRBD1. There are 19 residues in the CDR3. Trimming cost V 1 base and J 7 bases; bases outside gene matches: 14. CDR1 is MDHEN, CDR2 SYDVKM, per germline.

The J gene is TRBJ2-5, the V gene TRBV24-1; TRBD2 matches at 9 bases. V shed 7 bases, J shed 2 bases, and the junction held 16 bases outside the gene matches. CDR3 length: 18 residues. Germline CDR1 is KGHDR and CDR2 is SFDVKD. CDR3 DNA sequence: TGTGCCACCAGCGGACTAGCGTTCAACCGCGGGGGGCAAGAGACCCAGTACTTC. It is translated as CATSGLAFNRGGQETQYF.

This sequence joins TRBV3-1 (or the pseudogene TRBV3-2) and TRBJ2-2; 11 bases line up with TRBD2. Germline loops: CDR1 LGHDT, CDR2 YNNKEL (reference sequence). Trimming removed 3 bases from V and 1 base from J; junction bases left unmatched: 7. The length of the CDR3 is 18 residues. This chain's CDR3 is CASSQRVGTSGNTGELFF. CDR3 DNA: TGTGCCAGCAGCCAGAGGGTAGGGACTAGCGGGAACACCGGGGAGCTGTTTTTT.

The chain uses TRBV2 and TRBJ1-5; tentatively, D is TRBD1 (6 bases). The ends were cut back, 3 bases at V and 6 bases at J, with 12 bases in the middle. Germline V gene data show CDR1 as SNHLY and CDR2 as FYNNEI. The CDR3 runs to 14 residues. CDR3 residues: CASSDGGRRQPQHF. CDR3 DNA: TGTGCCAGCAGTGATGGGGGCCGGCGTCAGCCCCAGCATTTT. The full variable domain, completed using reference TRBV2 and TRBJ1-5, is EPEVTQTPSHQVTQMGQEVILRCVPISNHLYFYWYRQILGQKVEFLVSFYNNEISEKSEIFDDQFSVERPDGSNFTLKIRSTKLEDSAMYFCASSDGGRRQPQHFGDGTRLSIL.

Notes on this clone: The sample contains more than one DNA sequence encoding this CDR3. The chain joins TRBV5-1 to TRBJ2-7; 8 bases align to TRBD1. The CDR3 totals 15 residues. Losses at the gene ends were 0 bases for V and 1 base for J; bases not matched to a gene: 3. CDR1 is SGHRS and CDR2 is YFSETQ in the germline V gene. The CDR3 bases are TGCGCCAGCAGCTTGGGACAGGGGCTTTCCTACGAGCAGTACTTC. This encodes CASSLGQGLSYEQYF.

The chain links TRBV28 to TRBJ1-2; possible D gene TRBD1, 5 bases. V gave up 5 bases and J gave up 1 base, with 23 bases separating them. From germline, CDR1 is MDHEN and CDR2 SYDVKM. The CDR3 length is 18 residues. DNA for the CDR3: TGTGCCAGCAGTGCCATTTGGACACTTCTTATGTATAACTATGGCTACACCTTC. It is translated as CASSAIWTLLMYNYGYTF.

The chain combines TRBV3-1 (or the pseudogene TRBV3-2) with TRBJ1-5; TRBD1 is a possible D gene (6 bases). The CDR3 loop spans 16 amino acids. Germline CDR1 LGHDT, CDR2 YNNKEL (reference sequence). V was pared by 0 bases and J by 1 base, with 10 bases between. CDR3 sequence: CASSQDHRASNQPQHF. In nucleotides, the CDR3 is TGTGCCAGCAGCCAAGACCACAGGGCCAGCAATCAGCCCCAGCATTTT.

The V and J genes are TRBV5-1 and TRBJ2-5, with 14 bases matching TRBD2. The CDR3 runs 20 residues. Germline V gene data show CDR1 as SGHRS and CDR2 as YFSETQ. V was clipped by 4 bases and J by 0 bases; unmatched bases: 14. The CDR3: CASSPTPPAGLAGDQETQYF. The CDR3 nucleotides read TGCGCCAGCAGCCCAACCCCCCCCGCGGGACTAGCGGGAGACCAAGAGACCCAGTACTTC.

The chain joins TRBV12-5 to TRBJ1-1; the match to TRBD1 covers 7 bases. Germline V gene sequence: CDR1 LGHNT, CDR2 FRNRAP. The length of the CDR3 is 15 residues. V shed 3 bases and J 1 base; nucleotides not matched to a gene: 5. The chain's CDR3 is CASGFDGTANTEAFF. The DNA for the CDR3 is TGTGCTAGTGGTTTCGACGGGACAGCGAACACTGAAGCTTTCTTT.

This clone was detected only a few times. The genes are TRBV27 and TRBJ2-7, with 7 bases lining up with TRBD1. This CDR3 spans 13 amino acids. V was pared by 6 bases and J by 4 bases, with 6 bases of the junction left unmatched. Per the germline V gene, CDR1 is MNHEY and CDR2 is SMNVEV (reference sequence). In nucleotides, the CDR3 is TGTGCCAGCAGAACAGGGGATCGGTACGAGCAGTACTTC. It encodes CASRTGDRYEQYF.

The chain recombines TRBV5-1 with TRBJ2-5; D call uncertain. The CDR3 extends over 14 amino acids. Germline V gene lookup returns CDR1 SGHRS and CDR2 YFSETQ. Trimming stripped 1 base from V and 4 bases from J, with 11 bases between. The CDR3 DNA reads as TGCGCCAGCAGCTTGCGCTCTAATGGAGAGACCCAGTACTTC. Translated: CASSLRSNGETQYF.

This chain connects TRBV28 to TRBJ1-4; perhaps TRBD1 as D (5 bases). From germline, CDR1 is MDHEN and CDR2 SYDVKM. V shed 4 bases and J shed 5 bases, with 17 bases lying between them. The CDR3 length is 16 residues. For the CDR3, the DNA is TGTGCCAGCAGTTCGGGCTGGACACGGCAGAATGAAAAACTGTTTTTT. Its protein product is CASSSGWTRQNEKLFF. The variable domain in full, completed from reference TRBV28 and TRBJ1-4, reads DVKVTQSSRYLVKRTGEKVFLECVQDMDHENMFWYRQDPGLGLRLIYFSYDVKMKEKGDIPEGYSVSREKKERFSLILESASTNQTSMYLCASSSGWTRQNEKLFFGSGTQLSVL.

The V call is TRBV5-1, the J call TRBJ2-3; no clear D. The CDR3 spans 14 residues. The germline V and J ends were trimmed by 1 base and 3 bases, with 9 bases remaining between them. Germline V CDR1 and CDR2: SGHRS, YFSETQ. The CDR3 protein is CASSLWVETDTQYF. CDR3 DNA sequence: TGCGCCAGCAGCTTGTGGGTGGAGACAGATACGCAGTATTTT.

The rearrangement links TRBV19 to TRBJ2-5; 7 bases fit TRBD2. The CDR3 runs to 15 residues. CDR1 and CDR2 (germline): LNHDA, SQIVND (reference sequence). J was trimmed by 5 bases and V by 5 bases; bases with no gene match: 11. DNA of the CDR3: TGTGCCAGTAGTCCAGGACTAGGCAGCGGGGAGACCCAGTACTTC. It yields the protein CASSPGLGSGETQYF.

The rearrangement joins TRBV3-1 (or the pseudogene TRBV3-2) to TRBJ2-1; D ambiguous. V lost 4 bases and J lost 5, with 6 bases in between. The CDR3 contains 12 residues. The germline V gene encodes CDR1 LGHDT and CDR2 YNNKEL (reference sequence). CDR3 loop: CASSPFNNEQFF. As DNA, the CDR3 is TGTGCCAGCAGCCCCTTTAACAATGAGCAGTTCTTC.

This chain joins TRBV5-1 and TRBJ2-5; D possibly corresponds to TRBD1 (5 bases). CDR1 is SGHRS and CDR2 is YFSETQ in the germline V gene. The CDR3 length is 14 residues. The V end lost 0 bases, the J end lost 3 bases, and 9 bases lay between the germline ends. CDR3 loop: CASSLVYRKETQYF. The CDR3 DNA sequence: TGCGCCAGCAGCTTGGTCTACAGGAAAGAGACCCAGTACTTC.

This chain joins TRBV18 and TRBJ2-1, with 8 nucleotides matching TRBD2. J gave up 5 bases and V 3 bases, and 9 bases lay outside the gene matches. The germline CDR1 and CDR2 sequences are KGHSH and LQKENI. This CDR3 spans 16 amino acids. CDR3 coding DNA: TGTGCCAGCTCACCGAGTAGCGGGGCGTCAAACAATGAGCAGTTCTTC. It is translated as CASSPSSGASNNEQFF.

J is TRBJ2-3 and V is TRBV4-2, with 7 bases aligning to TRBD2. The CDR3 spans 17 residues. V trimming: 3 bases; J trimming: 5 bases; junction bases outside the gene matches: 14. CDR1 is LGHNA, CDR2 YNFKEQ, per germline. The CDR3 region has the DNA TGTGCCAGCAGCCACTATGGATTAGCGGGTACGGAAGATACGCAGTATTTT. Amino acid sequence: CASSHYGLAGTEDTQYF.

Written as DNA, the CDR3 is TGTGCCAGCAGCGGCCAGACAGGGAGGCGGCTCAATGAGCAGTTCTTC. It is translated as CASSGQTGRRLNEQFF. The chain carries TRBV9 and TRBJ2-1; D is possibly TRBD1 (7 bases). Per germline, CDR1 SGDLS and CDR2 YYNGEE. V lost 3 bases to trimming and J lost 6 bases, with 19 bases between them. There are 16 residues in the CDR3. Combining the CDR3 with reference TRBV9 and TRBJ2-1 gives the whole variable domain DSGVTQTPKHLITATGQRVTLRCSPRSGDLSVYWYQQSLDQGLQFLIQYYNGEERAKGNILERFSAQQFPDLHSELNLSSLELGDSALYFCASSGQTGRRLNEQFFGPGTRLTVL.